The T cell receptor (beta chain) under discussion was sequenced for a study of monozygotic twins with inflammatory bowel disease. In germline, CDR1 is SGHRS, CDR2 YFSETQ. This CDR3 contains 14 residues. Remarks on this clonotype: The antigen remains undetermined.

Via template switching, UMIs carrying a 6-nucleotide sample barcode were introduced. TCRdb re-called the 5' RACE reads; one entry per CDR3 protein, DNA not given. The sample data list 300,000 to 400,000 distinct CDR3 sequences. Whole blood that had not undergone T cell sorting provided the isolated total RNA. Regarding the study as a whole: It was observed that concordant and discordant twins did not differ in repertoire similarity, possibly given limited power.

Source material: blood. The clonotype was recovered from a human donor with ulcerative colitis or Crohn's disease, or a healthy co-twin of an affected twin (not recorded which). The chain links TRBV5-1 to TRBJ2-3. The CDR3 reads CASSYGLAGDTQYF.